These T cell receptor beta chains were read from a single sample in a study of breast tumors, draining lymph nodes, adjacent tissues. TCRdb analysed the multiplex PCR reads with MiXCR anew, one entry per CDR3 protein. The sample records about 200,000 distinct CDR3 sequences, 30% to 40% being singletons. The sample consisted of axillary lymph node tissue. All receptors derive from a female donor with breast cancer. Some clones in this sample may be carry-over from other donors' samples. Each CDR3 is given with its conserved first and last residue. A D gene is named only where the DNA matches it firmly. Expanded clones are given a class, and other clones once, few, many or no size at all.

TRBV7-3,.,TRBJ2-1,.,CASSRGGSSYNEQLF,TGTGCCAGCAGCAGGGGGGGGAGCTCCTACAATGAGCAGCTCTTC
TRBV20-1,.,TRBJ2-3,TRBD2,CSAEAAGGLTDTQYF,TGCAGTGCCGAGGCTGCGGGGGGCCTCACAGATACGCAGTATTTT
TRBV7-9,many,TRBJ2-3,.,CASSPKRGRGGSTDTQYF,TGTGCCAGCAGCCCGAAAAGGGGCAGGGGCGGGAGCACAGATACGCAGTATTTT
TRBV11-2,many,TRBJ2-7,.,CASSSETPRRQYF,TGTGCCAGCAGCTCGGAAACACCCCGTCGGCAGTACTTC
TRBV9,many,TRBJ2-6,.,CASSAQGSGANVLTF,TGTGCCAGCAGCGCCCAGGGATCTGGGGCCAACGTCCTGACTTTC
TRBV19,many,TRBJ2-7,TRBD1,CASSKAGQAISYEQYF,TGTGCCAGTAGTAAGGCGGGACAGGCGATCTCCTACGAGCAGTACTTC
TRBV20-1,many,TRBJ2-3,TRBD2,CSVPGGPGDTQYF,TGCAGTGTTCCGGGAGGGCCGGGAGATACGCAGTATTTT
TRBV5-1,many,TRBJ2-7,TRBD1,CASSSRQGPWKQYF,TGCGCCAGCAGCAGCAGACAGGGCCCCTGGAAGCAGTACTTC
TRBV6-5,.,TRBJ2-3,TRBD2,CASSYDLAGGPDTQYF,TGTGCCAGCAGTTACGACCTAGCGGGAGGGCCAGATACGCAGTATTTT
TRBV6-1,few,TRBJ2-7,TRBD2,CASSLGSGGFYEQYF,TGTGCCAGCAGCCTCGGGAGCGGGGGTTTCTACGAGCAGTACTTC
TRBV15,many,TRBJ2-5,.,CATSRAGKTGETQYF,TGTGCCACCAGCAGAGCGGGGAAAACGGGAGAGACCCAGTACTTC
TRBV11-2,once,TRBJ1-2,.,CASSLVRPGARAGYTF,TGTGCCAGCAGCTTAGTTCGGCCCGGGGCGAGGGCTGGCTACACCTTC
TRBV20-1,once,TRBJ1-3,TRBD1,CSARDPGTGNTIYF,TGCAGTGCTAGAGACCCCGGGACAGGGAACACCATATATTTT
TRBV29-1,many,TRBJ1-5,.,CSVGGQGSNQPQHF,TGCAGCGTTGGAGGTCAGGGCAGCAATCAGCCCCAGCATTTT
TRBV3-1,.,TRBJ2-1,.,CASSAMSGYSCNEQFF,TGTGCCAGCAGCGCAATGAGCGGGTACTCCTGCAACGAGCAGTTCTTC
TRBV20-1,many,TRBJ2-1,TRBD2,CSARLAGGPNEQFF,TGCAGTGCTAGGCTAGCGGGAGGGCCAAATGAGCAGTTCTTC
TRBV6-1,many,TRBJ1-6,.,CASSLTGAPNSPLHF,TGTGCCAGCAGCCTGACAGGAGCCCCGAATTCACCCCTCCACTTT
TRBV2,many,TRBJ2-3,.,CASSVTGADTQYF,TGTGCCAGCAGTGTTACCGGAGCAGATACGCAGTATTTT
TRBV6-6,many,TRBJ1-2,.,CASSTSLDYGYTF,TGTGCCAGCAGTACAAGTCTCGACTATGGCTACACCTTC
TRBV7-8,many,TRBJ1-1,.,CASSSGGGNTEAFF,TGTGCCAGCAGCTCCGGCGGAGGGAACACTGAAGCTTTCTTT
TRBV5-8,many,TRBJ2-5,.,CASSARVEDGETQYF,TGTGCCAGCAGCGCTCGGGTAGAGGACGGAGAGACCCAGTACTTC
TRBV20-1,many,TRBJ2-5,.,CSASLQGETQYF,TGCAGTGCTAGTCTGCAGGGTGAGACCCAGTACTTC
TRBV25-1,many,TRBJ2-5,TRBD1,CASSERTGGGETQYF,TGTGCCAGCAGTGAAAGGACAGGGGGGGGAGAGACCCAGTACTTC